The next 9 T cell receptor delta chains were all read from a single sample in a study of delta chains in infants with herpesvirus infections. PBMC RNA was reverse transcribed using gamma-chain- and delta-chain-specific primers. TCRdb re-processed the RT-PCR reads using CATT. The profile covers roughly 1,700 delta-chain clones, with roughly 27% appearing a single time and roughly 10% taken by the ten largest. This specimen consisted of peripheral blood, obtained at time point 3 of longitudinal follow-up. These receptors were collected from a human donor who was a Ugandan infant, either HIV-exposed or HIV-unexposed (not recorded which).

The chain joins TRDV1 to TRDJ1; the match to TRDD2 covers 8 bases. Per germline, CDR1 TSWWSYY and CDR2 QGS. CDR3 length: 19 residues. J was trimmed by 2 bases and V by 2 bases; bases with no gene match: 16. The CDR3 bases are TGTGCTCTTGGGGAATCGGCCTTCCTATCCCCCCCCCGTACCGATAAACTCATCTTT. It codes for CALGESAFLSPPRTDKLIF.

This clone is judged large. The rearrangement joins TRDV3 to TRDJ2; TRDD3 matches at 8 bases. J lost 4 bases, V lost 1 base, and 14 bases had no gene match. The CDR3 spans 17 residues. The germline gives CDR1 TVYSNPD, CDR2 GDNSRS (reference sequence). This CDR3 reads CAFIHGDTPLRTAQLFF. The CDR3 nucleotides read TGTGCCTTTATCCACGGGGATACCCCATTACGGACAGCACAACTCTTCTTT.

Remarks on this clone: A much larger clonotype is one base distant, so this may be a read error. At the DNA level, this CDR3 is encoded by other sequences in the same sample as well. The J gene is TRDJ1, the V gene TRDV1; 10 bases agree with TRDD3. CDR3 size: 18 residues. Germline values: CDR1 TSWWSYY, CDR2 QGS. V was pared by 3 bases and J by 0 bases, with 10 bases of the junction left unmatched. The CDR3 nucleotides read TGTGCTCTTGGGGAGCCACCGAGAACTGGGGGATACACCGATAAACTCATCTTT. Its protein product is CALGEPPRTGGYTDKLIF.

The rearrangement uses TRDV2 and TRDJ3; 11 bases match TRDD3. Trimming cost V 3 bases and J 0 bases; bases outside gene matches: 3. CDR1 and CDR2 (germline): GEAIGNYY, EKD. CDR3 length equals 18 residues. The CDR3 sequence is CACDVLGDSSWDTRQMFF. The CDR3 DNA is TGTGCCTGTGACGTACTGGGGGATAGCTCCTGGGACACCCGACAGATGTTTTTC.

By frequency in the sample, this clone is large. The chain uses TRDV1 and TRDJ1, with D hard to call. The CDR3 sequence is 19 residues long. Looked up from germline, CDR1 is TSWWSYY and CDR2 is QGS. Trimming took off 4 bases at V and 0 bases at J, with 24 bases between the two ends. CDR3 nucleotides: TGTGCTCTTGGGGCGAGGACCCTGGTCCCAAAGGGGTACACCGATAAACTCATCTTT. Amino acid sequence: CALGARTLVPKGYTDKLIF.

Note on this clone: Just one base apart from a much larger clone, this may be a read error. The genes are TRDV1 and TRDJ1, with D uncertain. Per the germline V gene, CDR1 is TSWWSYY and CDR2 is QGS. This CDR3 comprises 18 residues. V lost 1 base and J 0 bases, leaving 18 bases between the germline ends. The CDR3 sequence: CALGEPLIGFRYTDKLIF. CDR3 nucleotide sequence: TGTGCTCTTGGGGAACCACTTATAGGGTTTCGGTACACCGATAAACTCATCTTT.

With respect to this clone: Given a much more abundant clone one base away, this may be a read error. Other DNA sequences in this sample translate to the same CDR3. The chain recombines TRDV1 with TRDJ1; 10 nucleotides match TRDD3. The junction had 20 bases not matched to a gene; V was cut back by 4 bases and J by 0 bases. This CDR3 comprises 21 residues. CDR1 TSWWSYY and CDR2 QGS come from the germline V gene. This CDR3 is CALGGPNNSWGIRPYTDKLIF. The CDR3, as DNA: TGTGCTCTTGGGGGCCCGAATAATTCCTGGGGGATAAGGCCTTACACCGATAAACTCATCTTT.

The sample holds one count of this clone. This may arise from a read error, as a much more abundant clone is one base away. Other DNA variants within this sample encode the same CDR3. The chain couples TRDV2 to TRDJ1; D remains ambiguous. The germline V gene has CDR1 GEAIGNYY and CDR2 EKD. Between the trimmed V and J ends, which lost 5 bases and 0 bases, there was a span of 9 bases. This CDR3 spans 13 amino acids. CDR3 amino acids: CACVGLNTDKLIF. CDR3 sequence (DNA): TGTGCCTGTGTCGGCTTGAACACCGATAAACTCATCTTT.

This clone showed up just once. The chain recombines TRDV1 with TRDJ1; 9 bases are shared with TRDD2. This CDR3 comprises 21 residues. Looked up from germline, CDR1 is TSWWSYY and CDR2 is QGS. V lost 2 bases to trimming and J lost 0 bases; unmatched junction nucleotides: 19. As DNA, the CDR3 is TGTGCTCTTGGGGAAGGGGGACCCCCTTCCTACCGCCGGGGATACACCGATAAACTCATCTTT. Amino acid sequence: CALGEGGPPSYRRGYTDKLIF.